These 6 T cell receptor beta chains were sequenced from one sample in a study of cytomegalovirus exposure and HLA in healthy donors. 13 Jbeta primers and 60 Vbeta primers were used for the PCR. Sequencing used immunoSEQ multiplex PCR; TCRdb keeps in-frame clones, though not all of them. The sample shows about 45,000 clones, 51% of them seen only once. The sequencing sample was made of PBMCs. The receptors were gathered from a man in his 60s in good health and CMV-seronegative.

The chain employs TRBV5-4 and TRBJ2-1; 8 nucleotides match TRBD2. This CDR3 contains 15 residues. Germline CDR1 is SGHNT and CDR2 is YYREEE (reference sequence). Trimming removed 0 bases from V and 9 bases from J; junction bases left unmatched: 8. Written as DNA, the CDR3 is TGTGCCAGCAGCTTGGATAGCGGGAAGTTTTTTGAGCAGTTCTTC. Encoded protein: CASSLDSGKFFEQFF.

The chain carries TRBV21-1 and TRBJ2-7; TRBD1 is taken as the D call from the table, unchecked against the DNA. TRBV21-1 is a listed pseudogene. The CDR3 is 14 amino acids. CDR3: CASSEFPQGYEQYF. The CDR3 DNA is TGTGCCAGCAGCGAGTTCCCTCAGGGATACGAGCAGTACTTC.

CDR3 sequence reads: CSVRGETGELFF. The CDR3 region has the DNA TGCAGCGTTCGGGGGGAGACCGGGGAGCTGTTTTTT. V usage is TRBV29-1 and J usage is TRBJ2-2; 7 bases agree with TRBD2. The germline V gene has CDR1 SQVTM and CDR2 ANQGSEA. The CDR3 is made up of 12 amino acids. With 5 bases clipped from V and 5 bases from J, the junction kept 2 bases outside the gene matches.

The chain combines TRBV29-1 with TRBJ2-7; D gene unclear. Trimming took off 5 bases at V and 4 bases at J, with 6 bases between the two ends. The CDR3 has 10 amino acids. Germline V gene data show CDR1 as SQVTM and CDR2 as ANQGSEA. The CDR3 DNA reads TGCAGCGTTTTAGAATACGAGCAGTACTTC. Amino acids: CSVLEYEQYF.

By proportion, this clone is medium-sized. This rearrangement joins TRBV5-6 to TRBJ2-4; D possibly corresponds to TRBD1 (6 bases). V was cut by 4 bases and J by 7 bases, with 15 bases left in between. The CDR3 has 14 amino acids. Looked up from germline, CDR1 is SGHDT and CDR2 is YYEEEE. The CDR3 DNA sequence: TGTGCCAGCAGCCGAAGGGACACTGGGAACATTCAGTACTTC. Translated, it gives CASSRRDTGNIQYF.

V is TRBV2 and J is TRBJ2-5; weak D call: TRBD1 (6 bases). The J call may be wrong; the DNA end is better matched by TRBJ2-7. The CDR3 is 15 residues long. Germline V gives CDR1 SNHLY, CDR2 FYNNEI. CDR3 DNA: TGTGCCAGCAGTCCAAACACAGGGTACTCCTACGAGCAGTACTTC. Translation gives CASSPNTGYSYEQYF.